The clone carrying this T cell receptor beta chain was counted a single time. This entry is derived from a study of control samples from healthy donors and cancer patients. The repertoire was sequenced with immunoSEQ multiplex PCR; TCRdb's copy has only in-frame clones and lacks some. The sample shows some 78,000 clones, 85% to 90% of them seen only once. The CDR3 spans 15 residues. The germline V and J ends were trimmed by 4 bases and 0 bases, with 14 bases remaining between them. Per germline, CDR1 SGHRS and CDR2 YFSETQ. The sample comprised blood. The sequence came from a woman aged 60-70 years in good health. J is TRBJ2-7 and V is TRBV5-1, with D hard to call. CDR3 residues: CASSRDPSYSYEQYF. The CDR3, as DNA: TGCGCCAGCAGCCGAGACCCTTCGTACTCCTACGAGCAGTACTTC.